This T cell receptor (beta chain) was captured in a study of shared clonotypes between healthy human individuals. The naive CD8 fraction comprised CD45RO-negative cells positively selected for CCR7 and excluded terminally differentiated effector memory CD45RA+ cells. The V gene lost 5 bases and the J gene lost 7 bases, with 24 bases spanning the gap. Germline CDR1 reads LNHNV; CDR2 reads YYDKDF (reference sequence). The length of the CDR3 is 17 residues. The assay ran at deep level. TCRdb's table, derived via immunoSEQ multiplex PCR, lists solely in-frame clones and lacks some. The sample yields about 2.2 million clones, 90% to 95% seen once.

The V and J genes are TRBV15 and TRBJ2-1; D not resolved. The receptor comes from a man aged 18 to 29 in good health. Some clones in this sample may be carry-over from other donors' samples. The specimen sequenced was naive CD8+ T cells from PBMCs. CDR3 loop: CATSRGSPPSWGNEQFF. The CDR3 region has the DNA TGTGCCACCAGCCGAGGAAGTCCCCCCTCTTGGGGAAATGAGCAGTTCTTC. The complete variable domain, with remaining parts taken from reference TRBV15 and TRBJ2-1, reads DAMVIQNPRYQVTQFGKPVTLSCSQTLNHNVMYWYQQKSSQAPKLLFHYYDKDFNNEADTPDNFQSRRPNTSFCFLDIRSPGLGDTAMYLCATSRGSPPSWGNEQFFGPGTRLTVL.